A selection of T cell receptor beta chains follows, all from one sample in a study of beta chain features in type 1 diabetes. The data were produced by immunoSEQ multiplex PCR, yet TCRdb's version contains in-frame clones alone and is incomplete. The sample includes over 500,000 clones, roughly 15% of them seen just once. The sample was naive CD4+ T cells from blood. The receptor set was obtained from a man younger than 30 in good health. CDR3s include the opening cysteine and the closing phenylalanine or tryptophan. A D gene is named only where the DNA matches it firmly. Where a row states a size, it is once, few, many or the class of an expanded clone; other rows omit it.

d_call	v_call	j_call	clone_size	cdr3_nt	cdr3_aa
-	TRBV28	TRBJ2-3	few	TGTGCCACCACTCGGGGTCCCACAGATACGCAGTATTTT	CATTRGPTDTQYF
-	TRBV7-8	TRBJ2-2	-	TGTGCCAGCAGCTTAGAAGGACCGACCGGGGAGCTGTTTTTT	CASSLEGPTGELFF
-	TRBV4-2	TRBJ1-1	few	TGTGCCAGCAGCCCCCCCGCCCTGAACACTGAAGCTTTCTTT	CASSPPALNTEAFF
-	TRBV7-2	TRBJ2-5	few	TGTGCCAGCAGCTTGGCTAGCGCAGTAGAGACCCAGTACTTC	CASSLASAVETQYF
-	TRBV5-4	TRBJ1-4	-	TGTGCCAGCAGCTACGGACGGCCGAATGAAAAACTGTTTTTT	CASSYGRPNEKLFF
-	TRBV18	TRBJ1-1	-	TGTGCCAGCTCACCACAGGGAATCGTGAGCACTGAAGCTTTCTTT	CASSPQGIVSTEAFF
TRBD2	TRBV20-1	TRBJ2-7	-	TGCAGTGCGACACTAGCGGACGAGCAGTACTTC	CSATLADEQYF
-	TRBV15	TRBJ1-1	-	TGTGCCACCAGCAGAGATCGGGGGCTCGGGAAGCTGAACACTGAAGCTTTCTTT	CATSRDRGLGKLNTEAFF
-	TRBV20-1	TRBJ1-2	-	TGCAGTCCCAGCGTACAGTTCGGCTACACCTTC	CSPSVQFGYTF
TRBD2	TRBV2	TRBJ2-5	-	TGTGCCAGCAGTACTGGACTAGCGGGGCTGAGGGTCAGAGAGACCCAGTACTTC	CASSTGLAGLRVRETQYF
-	TRBV27	TRBJ1-4	few	TGTGCCAGCAGTTTAAGGGTCTCAACTAATGAAAAACTGTTTTTT	CASSLRVSTNEKLFF
-	TRBV9	TRBJ1-2	-	TGTGCCAGCGCAGGGAACTATGGCTACACCTTC	CASAGNYGYTF
-	TRBV11-2	TRBJ2-7	-	TGTGCCAGCAGCCACAGAAGAATCTACGAGCAGTACTTC	CASSHRRIYEQYF
-	TRBV9	TRBJ2-3	few	TGTGCCAGCAGCGTAGTAGGCAGGACAGATGATACGCAGTATTTT	CASSVVGRTDDTQYF
-	TRBV7-8	TRBJ2-3	few	TGTGCCAGCAGTTCACCGGGTCCCCGAGCGCAGTATTTT	CASSSPGPRAQYF
TRBD1	TRBV2	TRBJ1-1	-	TGTGCCAGCGGAAGGGACAGAGGGCCGAACACTGAAGCTTTCTTT	CASGRDRGPNTEAFF
TRBD2	TRBV4-1	TRBJ2-2	-	TGCGCCAGCAGCCAAGACAGGGTGGTAGCGGGAGAATGGAGCACCGGGGAGCTGTTTTTT	CASSQDRVVAGEWSTGELFF
-	TRBV28	TRBJ2-1	-	TGTGCCAGCAGGGTTTCCTACAATGAGCAGTTCTTC	CASRVSYNEQFF
TRBD1	TRBV11-2	TRBJ2-3	-	TGTGCCAGCAGCGCGCGGGACAGGGGGCGTGCAGATACGCAGTATTTT	CASSARDRGRADTQYF
TRBD1	TRBV28	TRBJ1-5	-	TGTGCCAGCAGGAGTCGACAGGGGACCCAGCCCCAGCATTTT	CASRSRQGTQPQHF
-	TRBV9	TRBJ2-2	-	TGTGCCAGCAGCGTAGGGACTCCGAACACCGGGGAGCTGTTTTTT	CASSVGTPNTGELFF
TRBD1	TRBV10-3	TRBJ2-2	few	TGTGCCATCCACCCGGGACAGGGTGCCACCGGGGAGCTGTTTTTT	CAIHPGQGATGELFF
-	TRBV2	TRBJ2-7	few	TGTGCCAGCAAAAGTCCAGCGGTTTCCTCCTACGAGCAGTACTTC	CASKSPAVSSYEQYF
TRBD1	TRBV6-6	TRBJ1-6	-	TGTGCCAGCTCCGACAGGGGCTCCTATAATTCACCCCTCCACTTT	CASSDRGSYNSPLHF
-	TRBV1	TRBJ2-1	few	TGCACCAGCAGCCAAAACAAGTCTAGCGGGAGCTCCTACAATGAGCAGTTCTTC	CTSSQNKSSGSSYNEQFF
-	TRBV28	TRBJ1-2	few	TGTGCCAGCAGTACGACAAAGTATGGCTACACCTTC	CASSTTKYGYTF
-	TRBV28	TRBJ2-6	-	TGTGCCAGCAGTTTGAAGGCAGGTGGGGCCAACGTCCTGACTTTC	CASSLKAGGANVLTF
-	TRBV28	TRBJ2-6	few	TGTGCCAGCAGCCCCCCGAGCAGGGCTGGGGCCAACGTCCTGACTTTC	CASSPPSRAGANVLTF
-	TRBV27	TRBJ1-4	-	TGTGCCAGCAGCCCACTATCGTCGGGTGGCGAAAAACTGTTTTTT	CASSPLSSGGEKLFF
-	TRBV10-3	TRBJ2-2	few	TGTGCCATCGCGAATGGAGGACAGTTTTCCGGGGAGCTGTTTTTT	CAIANGGQFSGELFF
TRBD1	TRBV28	TRBJ1-1	-	TGTGCCAGCTCAGGGGGCGCTAGCATGAACACTGAAGCTTTCTTT	CASSGGASMNTEAFF
-	TRBV5-4	TRBJ1-3	few	TGTGCCAGCAGCGCCTCGTTAGGAAACACCATATATTTT	CASSASLGNTIYF
-	TRBV5-1	TRBJ2-3	-	TGCGCCAGCAGCTTGGAAGTAGGAGGAAGTGCTAGCACAGATACGCAGTATTTT	CASSLEVGGSASTDTQYF
-	TRBV4-3	TRBJ1-6	few	TGCGCCAGCAGCCAAGATCTCAAAGAACCTTGGGGTTATAATTCACCCCTCCACTTT	CASSQDLKEPWGYNSPLHF
TRBD2	TRBV7-3	TRBJ2-5	few	TGTGCCAGCAGCTCCCGCGGGACTAGCGGGAGGTTGGAGACCCAGTACTTC	CASSSRGTSGRLETQYF
TRBD1	TRBV5-1	TRBJ2-1	-	TGCGCCAGCAGCACTCCGGGACAGGGCTACAATGAGCAGTTCTTC	CASSTPGQGYNEQFF
-	TRBV10-3	TRBJ1-1	few	TGTGCCATCAGTGGCCTGGCGAACACTGAAGCTTTCTTT	CAISGLANTEAFF
-	TRBV18	TRBJ2-5	few	TGTGCCAGCTCACCAATGGTCTCAGGGGCAGAGACCCAGTACTTC	CASSPMVSGAETQYF
-	TRBV7-2	TRBJ2-3	few	TGTGCCAGCAGCTTAGATCTCCCCTCTAGGTATTTT	CASSLDLPSRYF
-	TRBV18	TRBJ1-1	few	TGTGCCAGCTCACCGACAATCGGGGGGAACACTGAAGCTTTCTTT	CASSPTIGGNTEAFF
-	TRBV9	TRBJ1-6	few	TGTGCCAGCAGAGAAAGTTTCTCCGGGTCACCCCTCCACTTT	CASRESFSGSPLHF
TRBD2	TRBV4-3	TRBJ2-3	-	TGCGCCAGCAGCCAAGACACTAGCGGGTCCACAGATACGCAGTATTTT	CASSQDTSGSTDTQYF